What follows are 22 T cell receptor beta chains derived from one specimen sequenced in a study of control samples from healthy donors and cancer patients. Sequencing used immunoSEQ multiplex PCR; TCRdb keeps in-frame clones, though not all of them. The repertoire holds tens of thousands of clones, with around four fifths as singletons. The sequenced sample consisted of blood. The receptors here all came from a man aged 25-40 years in good health.

The chain carries TRBV19 and TRBJ2-4, with D possibly TRBD2 on 5 matching bases. Germline lookup yields CDR1 LNHDA and CDR2 SQIVND (reference sequence). The CDR3 consists of 15 residues. V was clipped by 8 bases and J by 0 bases, with 14 bases between them. As DNA, the CDR3 is TGTGCCAGTCGAGGGCCAGTACTAGCCAAAAACATTCAGTACTTC. Translation: CASRGPVLAKNIQYF.

V and J are TRBV28 and TRBJ2-2; 8 bases agree with TRBD1. Germline CDR1 reads MDHEN; CDR2 reads SYDVKM. The V segment lost 2 bases and the J segment 6 bases; nucleotides outside the gene matches: 14. CDR3 length equals 18 residues. Here the CDR3 DNA reads TGTGCCAGCAGTTTAAGTATAAGGACAGGGTATTACCCCGGGGAGCTGTTTTTT. It translates to CASSLSIRTGYYPGELFF.

This clone was detected a few times. V usage is TRBV3-1 (or the pseudogene TRBV3-2) and J usage is TRBJ1-4, with D hard to call. The CDR3 is 16 amino acids. With 3 bases removed from V and 3 bases from J, the gap between germline ends came to 14 bases. Germline assignment: CDR1 LGHDT and CDR2 YNNKEL (reference sequence). The CDR3 coding sequence is TGTGCCAGCAGCCATGATTGGGTAGGAGCTAATGAAAAACTGTTTTTT. It is translated as CASSHDWVGANEKLFF.

The gene calls are TRBV28 and TRBJ2-7, with 11 bases aligning to TRBD2. V lost 5 bases to trimming and J lost 2 bases; unmatched junction nucleotides: 2. CDR1 and CDR2 from the germline V gene are MDHEN and SYDVKM. This CDR3 is built from 14 residues. The CDR3 sequence: CASSRLAGPYEQYF. CDR3 bases: TGTGCCAGCAGTCGACTAGCGGGGCCCTACGAGCAGTACTTC.

This clone has only one observation. V usage is TRBV10-2 and J usage is TRBJ1-6; D unresolved. V lost 2 bases to trimming and J lost 9 bases, with 8 bases between them. CDR3 size: 13 residues. From germline, CDR1 is WSHSY and CDR2 SAAADI. The CDR3 bases are TGCGCCAGCAGTGAGGGGTTGGCTTCACCCCTCCACTTT. Its translation is CASSEGLASPLHF.

The chain links TRBV27 to TRBJ2-2, with TRBD1 matching over 8 bases. V trimming: 2 bases; J trimming: 1 base; junction bases outside the gene matches: 0. This CDR3 contains 15 residues. CDR1 MNHEY and CDR2 SMNVEV come from the germline V gene (reference sequence). CDR3 nucleotide sequence: TGTGCCAGCAGTTTAGACAGGGGGAACACCGGGGAGCTGTTTTTT. This codes for CASSLDRGNTGELFF.

The J gene is TRBJ2-7, the V gene TRBV15; TRBD2 matches at 8 bases. With 1 base clipped from V and 0 bases from J, the junction kept 5 bases outside the gene matches. Germline V gene sequence: CDR1 LNHNV, CDR2 YYDKDF (reference sequence). This CDR3 is 16 amino acids long. CDR3: CATSRGLAMSSYEQYF. The CDR3 nucleotides are TGTGCCACCAGCAGAGGACTAGCGATGAGCTCCTACGAGCAGTACTTC. The full variable domain, its missing parts supplied by reference TRBV15 and TRBJ2-7, is DAMVIQNPRYQVTQFGKPVTLSCSQTLNHNVMYWYQQKSSQAPKLLFHYYDKDFNNEADTPDNFQSRRPNTSFCFLDIRSPGLGDTAMYLCATSRGLAMSSYEQYFGPGTRLTVT.

The gene calls are TRBV6-6 and TRBJ1-1; D is undetermined. The CDR3 loop spans 14 amino acids. Germline loops: CDR1 MNHNY, CDR2 SVGAGI (reference sequence). The V gene lost 2 bases and the J gene lost 3 bases, with 10 bases spanning the gap. In DNA form, the CDR3 reads TGTGCCAGCAGTTACGCGGGCAGAGACACTGAAGCTTTCTTT. Protein product: CASSYAGRDTEAFF.

CDR3 protein: CASSLDSGTSAHEQFF. The CDR3, as DNA: TGCGCCAGCAGCTTGGATTCCGGGACTAGCGCTCATGAGCAGTTCTTC. The chain recombines TRBV5-1 with TRBJ2-1; 10 bases map to TRBD2. There are 16 residues in the CDR3. Trimming took 0 bases from V and 8 from J; bases not matched to a gene: 8. CDR1 is SGHRS, CDR2 YFSETQ, per germline.

As for this clone: Distinct nucleotide sequences in the sample also encode this CDR3. The chain has TRBV6-5 and TRBJ1-3; D uncertain. Germline V gene lookup returns CDR1 MNHEY and CDR2 SVGAGI. Trimming removed 2 bases at V and 3 bases at J, with 5 bases between. The length of the CDR3 is 13 residues. The CDR3 here is CASSYLSGNTIYF. In nucleotides, the CDR3 is TGTGCCAGCAGTTACCTCAGTGGAAACACCATATATTTT.

The chain is built from TRBV11-3 and TRBJ2-2; 8 bases are a match to TRBD2. CDR1 SGHNT and CDR2 YENEEA come from the germline V gene. The junction had 11 bases not matched to a gene; V was cut back by 5 bases and J by 3 bases. The CDR3 length is 17 residues. In DNA form, the CDR3 reads TGTGCCAGCAGCCCTTCGACTGGAGCGGGGGACACCGGGGAGCTGTTTTTT. Translation gives CASSPSTGAGDTGELFF.

This chain links TRBV29-1 with TRBJ2-1; 7 positions match TRBD2. Germline CDR1 SQVTM, CDR2 ANQGSEA. The CDR3 is 11 residues long. V dropped 7 bases and J dropped 9; count of bases not matched to a gene: 6. CDR3 sequence (DNA): TGCAGCGGCTTGGGGGGGGTTGAGCAGTTCTTC. It specifies CSGLGGVEQFF.

The rearrangement uses TRBV27 and TRBJ2-5; TRBD2 might be the D (5 bases). Trimming took 2 bases from V and 5 from J, leaving 15 bases between them. The CDR3 spans 15 residues. Germline V lookup: CDR1 MNHEY, CDR2 SMNVEV (reference sequence). CDR3 nucleotides: TGTGCCAGCAGTTTAAGGCCTAGCTTCTGGGAGACCCAGTACTTC. This translates into CASSLRPSFWETQYF.

The chain carries TRBV6-5 and TRBJ1-2, with D hard to call. Trimming pared 6 bases from V and 2 bases from J, leaving 13 bases between. The CDR3 has 14 residues. From germline, CDR1 is MNHEY and CDR2 SVGAGI. In DNA form, the CDR3 reads TGTGCCAGCAGCGGGAGGTTGGGCAACTATGGCTACACCTTC. It codes for CASSGRLGNYGYTF.

The rearrangement joins TRBV4-1 to TRBJ2-6, with D unresolved. CDR3 length: 15 amino acids. V was trimmed by 2 bases and J by 2 bases, leaving 7 bases between them. Germline V lookup: CDR1 MGHRA, CDR2 YSYEKL. CDR3 nucleotide sequence: TGCGCCAGCAGCCAACAAAGGACTGGGGCCAACGTCCTGACTTTC. Protein: CASSQQRTGANVLTF.

The chain employs TRBV15 and TRBJ1-1; D might be TRBD1 (5 bases). CDR1 and CDR2 (germline): LNHNV, YYDKDF (reference sequence). The CDR3 consists of 17 residues. The V and J ends lost 3 bases and 1 base respectively, with 18 bases between them. CDR3 sequence: CATSRISSGPTNTEAFF. CDR3 coding DNA: TGTGCCACCAGCAGGATTTCTTCGGGACCGACGAACACTGAAGCTTTCTTT.

The chain combines TRBV27 with TRBJ1-1, with D possibly matching TRBD1 (6 bases). Trimming cost V 6 bases and J 0 bases, with 20 bases left between them. The CDR3 has 17 amino acids. The germline V gene encodes CDR1 MNHEY and CDR2 SMNVEV (reference sequence). The CDR3 reads CASSGFGTQNMNTEAFF. The CDR3 region has the DNA TGTGCCAGCAGCGGCTTTGGGACACAGAATATGAACACTGAAGCTTTCTTT.

CDR3 sequence (DNA): TGTGCCAGCAGCTTAGAACAGAACACCATATATTTT. Translated, it gives CASSLEQNTIYF. The J gene is TRBJ1-3, the V gene TRBV7-9, with D uncertain. This CDR3 has 12 residues. Deletions cut 1 base from V and 7 bases from J, with 5 bases between. In germline, CDR1 is SEHNR, CDR2 FQNEAQ (reference sequence).

V and J are TRBV6-4 and TRBJ2-6; TRBD2 matches 12 bases. The CDR3 extends over 17 amino acids. CDR1 and CDR2 (germline): MRHNA, SNTAGT. Trimming removed 6 bases from V and 0 bases from J; junction bases left unmatched: 3. DNA for the CDR3: TGTGCCAGCAGCCCACTAGCGGGGGGCTCTGGGGCCAACGTCCTGACTTTC. Protein: CASSPLAGGSGANVLTF.

V usage is TRBV6-2 or TRBV6-3 and J usage is TRBJ1-1; no definite D call. The length of the CDR3 is 14 residues. The V gene's germline CDR1 is MNHEY and CDR2 SVGEGT. Trimming pared 4 bases from V and 6 bases from J, leaving 15 bases between. Written as DNA, the CDR3 is TGTGCCAGCAGTTCCCTAAACAAAGGGCCTGAAGCTTTCTTT. It codes for CASSSLNKGPEAFF.

The V call is TRBV2, the J call TRBJ2-7; D is ambiguous. The CDR3 contains 15 residues. In germline, CDR1 is SNHLY, CDR2 FYNNEI. Trimming pared 4 bases from V and 0 bases from J, leaving 13 bases between. CDR3 sequence (DNA): TGTGCCAGCAGTGGCCAGATTGAAAGCTCCTACGAGCAGTACTTC. Translating it yields CASSGQIESSYEQYF. Based on the CDR3 plus reference TRBV2 and TRBJ2-7, the full variable domain is EPEVTQTPSHQVTQMGQEVILRCVPISNHLYFYWYRQILGQKVEFLVSFYNNEISEKSEIFDDQFSVERPDGSNFTLKIRSTKLEDSAMYFCASSGQIESSYEQYFGPGTRLTVT.

The chain recombines TRBV5-1 with TRBJ1-1; no firm D call. Between the trimmed V and J ends, which lost 0 bases and 3 bases, there was a span of 9 bases. This CDR3 has 14 amino acids. In germline, CDR1 is SGHRS, CDR2 YFSETQ. The CDR3 DNA sequence: TGCGCCAGCAGCTTGGAGGGCGCAGACACTGAAGCTTTCTTT. Protein sequence: CASSLEGADTEAFF.